This T cell receptor beta chain was sequenced for a study of shared clonotypes between healthy human individuals. V lost 0 bases, J lost 3 bases, and 8 bases lay in between. The CDR3 sequence is 14 residues long. Germline V gives CDR1 KGHSH, CDR2 LQKENI. Regarding this clone: Its antigen is not known.

Assay: immunoSEQ multiplex PCR; the TCRdb copy retains only in-frame clones and omits some. The profile shows under 1,900,000 clones, approximately 98.5% of them singletons. General study points: On the whole, naive subsets had larger estimated richness than memory subsets had.

This sequence joins TRBV18 and TRBJ1-1; D gene ambiguous. Sequencing used naive CD4+ T cells sorted from blood. The subset was: CD45RA+ positively selected. The TCR originated in a man aged 30 to 45 in good health. CDR3 sequence: CASSPPQGHTEAFF. The DNA of the CDR3 is TGTGCCAGCTCACCACCTCAAGGTCACACTGAAGCTTTCTTT.